This TCR beta chain was retrieved from a study of a mutant IDH1 vaccine in newly diagnosed glioma. For the study at large: Pretreatment consisted of radiotherapy, temozolomide, or both, with most receiving both.

TCRdb's table, derived via immunoSEQ multiplex PCR, lists solely in-frame clones and lacks some. The sample includes tens of thousands of clones, approximately 85% of them seen just once. Regarding this clone: Its specificity is unknown.

As for time point: week 5, during vaccination. Each vaccine dose was 300 ug of mutant IDH1 20-mer peptide, with topical imiquimod. New astrocytomas of WHO grade 3 or 4 that were IDH1-mutant and ATRX-lost were found in the donors. After removal of 1 base from V and 3 bases from J, the junction contained 5 bases not matched to a gene. Germline V gene data show CDR1 as SGHDT and CDR2 as YYEEEE. This CDR3 comprises 15 residues. This chain joins TRBV5-6 and TRBJ2-7, with 9 bases identical to TRBD2. The source of this sequence is a man aged 40-49 years with glioma. Sequenced material: PBMCs, taken from a glioma patient whose treatment included an IDH1 peptide vaccine. The CDR3, as DNA: TGTGCCAGCAGCTTGCGACTAGCGGAAGTCTACGAGCAGTACTTC. Translating it yields CASSLRLAEVYEQYF.